The 28 T cell receptor beta chains given below trace back to one sample, sequenced in a study of OX40 agonist ivuxolimab in advanced cancers. The library was made by the immunoSEQ multiplex PCR assay. Imported from immuneACCESS, the table was reduced by TCRdb to in-frame sequences with V and J called. These copies leave out some clones; in studies compared against another copy, an unresolved V gene accounts for under half, and the cause of the remainder is not known. This sample holds 70,000 to 95,000 clones; 92% were observed only once. Clones ranked in the top ten supply 0.5% to 0.65% of the sample. The source material was CD4+ or CD8+ T cells sorted from blood, sampled in a trial of the OX40 agonist ivuxolimab. The origin of the receptors is an adult with an advanced solid tumor such as melanoma, head and neck, liver or kidney cancer.

This clone was detected only a few times. J is TRBJ1-2 and V is TRBV19; 8 bases line up with TRBD1. CDR3 size: 15 residues. Germline trimming cut 3 bases from V and 0 bases from J; bases unmatched to any gene: 3. Germline assignment: CDR1 LNHDA and CDR2 SQIVND (reference sequence). CDR3 amino acids: CASSITGGANYGYTF. As DNA, the CDR3 is TGTGCCAGTAGTATCACAGGGGGTGCTAACTATGGCTACACCTTC.

The V call is TRBV15, the J call TRBJ2-3; 7 positions match TRBD1. CDR1 and CDR2 from the germline V gene are LNHNV and YYDKDF (reference sequence). This CDR3 has 16 amino acids. The junction had 3 bases not matched to a gene; V was cut back by 0 bases and J by 0 bases. CDR3: CATSRDQGESTDTQYF. The CDR3 nucleotides are TGTGCCACCAGCAGAGATCAGGGGGAGAGCACAGATACGCAGTATTTT.

J is TRBJ2-5 and V is TRBV29-1; D is ambiguous. CDR1 is SQVTM, CDR2 ANQGSEA, per germline. The V end was cut by 2 bases, the J end by 0 bases, with 10 bases between. The CDR3 is 14 residues long. CDR3: CSVEIAVHQETQYF. DNA of the CDR3: TGCAGCGTTGAAATCGCGGTCCACCAAGAGACCCAGTACTTC.

The chain is built from TRBV2 and TRBJ1-1; D may be TRBD1 (5 bases). V was clipped by 9 bases and J by 4 bases, with 24 bases between them. The CDR3 has 16 amino acids. Germline V CDR1 and CDR2: SNHLY, FYNNEI. DNA of the CDR3: TGTGCCAGTTCCAGCGGGGGACGGACCTTCGGCACTGAAGCTTTCTTT. It yields the protein CASSSGGRTFGTEAFF.

The CDR3 DNA sequence: TGTGCCAGCAGTGTTGGTTTGGGTCATAGGCAGTTCTTC. Protein: CASSVGLGHRQFF. The chain recombines TRBV6-4 with TRBJ2-1; D is undetermined. The ends were cut back, 4 bases at V and 12 bases at J, with 16 bases in the middle. The germline V gene has CDR1 MRHNA and CDR2 SNTAGT. The CDR3 loop spans 13 amino acids.

V is TRBV5-4 and J is TRBJ2-7, with unresolved D. V was trimmed by 3 bases and J by 6 bases, leaving 19 bases between them. The CDR3 sequence is 15 residues long. Germline V gene sequence: CDR1 SGHNT, CDR2 YYREEE (reference sequence). The CDR3 spells CASSSIMPGNGEQYF. The CDR3, as DNA: TGTGCCAGCAGCTCGATTATGCCGGGTAACGGCGAGCAGTACTTC.

V gene TRBV30 combines with J gene TRBJ2-5; perhaps TRBD2 as D (6 bases). Germline V gives CDR1 GTSNPN, CDR2 SVGIG (reference sequence). With 4 bases removed from V and 1 base from J, the gap between germline ends came to 10 bases. There are 13 residues in the CDR3. The CDR3 is CAWTGTFQETQYF. The CDR3 nucleotides are TGTGCCTGGACCGGGACTTTCCAAGAGACCCAGTACTTC.

The chain links TRBV30 to TRBJ2-5, with a weak D call TRBD1 (5 bases). The V end was cut by 2 bases, the J end by 7 bases, with 26 bases between. Germline assignment: CDR1 GTSNPN and CDR2 SVGIG (reference sequence). The CDR3 contains 17 residues. For the CDR3, the DNA is TGTGCCTGGAGTCTAGACAGTCCTTCGACTGGCGTGGGGACCCAGTACTTC. Translated, it gives CAWSLDSPSTGVGTQYF.

The chain has TRBV13 and TRBJ2-6; D is unresolved. The V end was cut by 5 bases, the J end by 5 bases, with 13 bases between. Germline V gives CDR1 PRHDT, CDR2 FYEKMQ (reference sequence). The CDR3 covers 15 residues. In DNA, the CDR3 is TGTGCCAGCAGCACAAGAGTACACAGGGCCAACGTCCTGACTTTC. It encodes CASSTRVHRANVLTF.

This sequence joins TRBV11-2 and TRBJ1-1; maybe TRBD1 (6 bases). This CDR3 has 15 residues. V was clipped by 3 bases and J by 5 bases, with 16 bases between them. CDR1 is SGHAT, CDR2 FQNNGV, per germline. The CDR3 here is CASSFPGGAGTEAFF. The CDR3 region has the DNA TGTGCCAGCAGCTTCCCGGGGGGGGCGGGTACTGAAGCTTTCTTT.

The chain is built from TRBV27 and TRBJ2-5, with a possible D match to TRBD1 (6 bases). Deletions cut 5 bases from V and 4 bases from J, with 23 bases between. CDR1 is MNHEY and CDR2 is SMNVEV in the germline V gene (reference sequence). CDR3 length: 17 residues. CDR3 bases: TGTGCCAGCAGTACTCAGACAGGATGGGGCGGTCGAGAGACCCAGTACTTC. Its protein is CASSTQTGWGGRETQYF.

This clone was detected only a few times. CDR3 in DNA: TGTGCCAGTAGTAATACGGGAGGGACAGATACGCAGTATTTT. The encoded protein is CASSNTGGTDTQYF. V is TRBV19 and J is TRBJ2-3; 8 nucleotides line up with TRBD2. V lost 4 bases and J lost 3; bases outside the gene matches: 3. This CDR3 has 14 residues. Germline V lookup: CDR1 LNHDA, CDR2 SQIVND (reference sequence).

Note on this clone: At the DNA level, this CDR3 is encoded by other sequences in the same sample as well. The rearrangement joins TRBV6-6 to TRBJ1-1; 7 nucleotides line up with TRBD1. The junction had 1 base not matched to a gene; V was cut back by 2 bases and J by 4 bases. The CDR3 covers 13 residues. Germline CDR1 reads MNHNY; CDR2 reads SVGAGI (reference sequence). The CDR3 sequence: CASSYQGGTEAFF. CDR3 nucleotide sequence: TGTGCCAGCAGTTACCAGGGGGGCACTGAAGCTTTCTTT.

A single count supports this clone. The V and J genes are TRBV2 and TRBJ2-3; possible D gene TRBD1, 6 bases. Trimming left V 6 bases short and J 5 bases short, with 12 bases between. This CDR3 has 13 amino acids. Germline CDR1 reads SNHLY; CDR2 reads FYNNEI. The DNA of the CDR3 is TGTGCCAGCAGCGGACAGAGGGGAGATACGCAGTATTTT. This gives the protein CASSGQRGDTQYF.

The chain combines TRBV7-3 with TRBJ2-3; 8 bases are shared with TRBD2. Unmatched junction bases numbered 5, after V lost 0 bases and J lost 3 bases. The V gene's germline CDR1 is SGHTA and CDR2 FQGTGA. There are 16 residues in the CDR3. CDR3 sequence (DNA): TGTGCCAGCAGCTTAACGGCCCCTAGCGGGACAGATACGCAGTATTTT. Its translation: CASSLTAPSGTDTQYF.

The V gene is TRBV18, the J gene TRBJ2-7, with D hard to call. V was cut by 6 bases and J by 5 bases, with 11 bases left in between. The CDR3 sequence is 12 residues long. CDR1 and CDR2 from the germline V gene are KGHSH and LQKENI. In nucleotides, the CDR3 is TGTGCCAGCTCTCTGCAAGACCACGAGCAGTACTTC. This codes for CASSLQDHEQYF.

This clone was seen a single time. This chain links TRBV7-2 with TRBJ1-2; TRBD1 agrees at 7 bases. CDR3 length: 14 residues. V lost 1 base and J lost 5; bases outside the gene matches: 4. Per the germline V gene, CDR1 is SGHTA and CDR2 is FQGNSA. The CDR3 loop is CASSLGGQEYGYTF. Written as DNA, the CDR3 is TGTGCCAGCAGCTTAGGTGGACAGGAGTATGGCTACACCTTC.

The rearrangement uses TRBV7-3 and TRBJ2-1; D is possibly TRBD1 or TRBD2 (5 bases each). CDR3 length: 15 residues. Per germline, CDR1 SGHTA and CDR2 FQGTGA. V dropped 5 bases and J dropped 9 bases, with 20 bases sitting between them. CDR3 in DNA: TGTGCCAGCAGCCGGGGCGCCGCGGCAATAGGTGAGCAGTTCTTC. Protein sequence: CASSRGAAAIGEQFF.

This clone was seen a single time. V and J are TRBV9 and TRBJ2-3; a possible D gene is TRBD2 (5 bases). Germline CDR1 reads SGDLS; CDR2 reads YYNGEE. The CDR3 extends over 14 amino acids. V shed 1 base and J shed 2 bases, with 8 bases lying between them. CDR3 sequence reads: CASSVRGSTDTQYF. CDR3 bases: TGTGCCAGCAGCGTACGGGGATCCACAGATACGCAGTATTTT.

The V call is TRBV9, the J call TRBJ1-4; maybe TRBD1 (5 bases). The CDR3 loop spans 13 amino acids. Germline loops: CDR1 SGDLS, CDR2 YYNGEE. V lost 4 bases to trimming and J lost 12 bases, with 16 bases between them. In DNA, the CDR3 is TGTGCCAGCAGCCATGGGCTTTGGACACAACTGTTTTTT. It translates to CASSHGLWTQLFF.

The V and J genes are TRBV5-8 and TRBJ1-5; TRBD1 might be the D (6 bases). Germline CDR1 and CDR2: SGHTS and YDEGEE. CDR3 length: 17 residues. The germline V and J ends were trimmed by 1 base and 2 bases, with 16 bases remaining between them. The CDR3 protein is CASSLSQGGWGNQPQHF. The CDR3 bases are TGTGCCAGCAGCTTGTCACAGGGCGGGTGGGGCAATCAGCCCCAGCATTTT.

The chain links TRBV28 to TRBJ1-1; a possible D gene is TRBD1 (6 bases). Between the trimmed V and J ends, which lost 6 bases and 0 bases, there was a span of 11 bases. Germline values: CDR1 MDHEN, CDR2 SYDVKM. This CDR3 spans 14 amino acids. The CDR3 region has the DNA TGTGCCAGCAGCAAAGGGGGTTTGAACACTGAAGCTTTCTTT. Its protein is CASSKGGLNTEAFF.

The chain employs TRBV29-1 and TRBJ1-5; TRBD1 is a possible D gene (5 bases). V was pared by 4 bases and J by 4 bases, with 26 bases between. The CDR3 contains 18 residues. Looked up from germline, CDR1 is SQVTM and CDR2 is ANQGSEA. CDR3 region: CSVGVLGMGVWPNQPQHF. In DNA, the CDR3 is TGCAGCGTTGGGGTGTTGGGGATGGGGGTCTGGCCAAATCAGCCCCAGCATTTT.

This chain uses TRBV5-8 with TRBJ2-5; tentatively, D is TRBD2 (6 bases). Trimming cost V 4 bases and J 4 bases, with 14 bases left between them. From germline, CDR1 is SGHTS and CDR2 YDEGEE. There are 14 residues in the CDR3. As DNA, the CDR3 is TGTGCCAGCAGCAGCCGGGAGCTTAGAGAGACCCAGTACTTC. It specifies CASSSRELRETQYF.

The V and J genes are TRBV7-2 and TRBJ2-2; D call uncertain. CDR1 and CDR2 (germline): SGHTA, FQGNSA. V was trimmed by 6 bases and J by 0 bases, leaving 8 bases between them. CDR3 length: 14 residues. The CDR3: CASRVPPNTGELFF. CDR3 DNA sequence: TGTGCCAGCAGGGTGCCCCCGAACACCGGGGAGCTGTTTTTT.

The chain links TRBV9 to TRBJ2-7; no firm D call. The CDR3 length is 14 residues. Germline V CDR1 and CDR2: SGDLS, YYNGEE. Deletions cut 0 bases from V and 2 bases from J, with 9 bases between. The CDR3 region is CASSVGQSAYEQYF. CDR3 bases: TGTGCCAGCAGCGTAGGCCAGTCCGCCTACGAGCAGTACTTC.

The chain couples TRBV30 to TRBJ2-3; TRBD2 is a possible D gene (6 bases). V lost 3 bases and J lost 3, with 19 bases in between. This CDR3 has 16 amino acids. Germline CDR1 is GTSNPN and CDR2 is SVGIG (reference sequence). In DNA, the CDR3 is TGTGCCTGGAGGGAACCGGGACTTAGGTCGACAGATACGCAGTATTTT. Translating gives CAWREPGLRSTDTQYF.

The chain uses TRBV19 and TRBJ2-1, with 7 positions matching TRBD1. The junction had 12 bases not matched to a gene; V was cut back by 6 bases and J by 7 bases. The V gene's germline CDR1 is LNHDA and CDR2 SQIVND (reference sequence). This CDR3 region has 15 residues. CDR3 region: CASRYDRAKGNEQFF. CDR3 DNA: TGTGCCAGTAGGTACGACAGGGCCAAAGGAAATGAGCAGTTCTTC.